This T cell receptor beta chain was observed in a study of blood T cell repertoires in COVID-19. Study-wide context: Sites in the United States, Italy and Spain provided acute and convalescent COVID-19 samples. Sample material is recorded as cDNA or gDNA derived from T cells, B-cell-depleted T cells, or PBMCs.

Germline values: CDR1 MDHEN, CDR2 SYDVKM. Trimming cost V 2 bases and J 4 bases, with 17 bases left between them. The CDR3 totals 16 residues. Enrolled through a virtual design, the participants were between roughly 18 and 90 years of age and came from about two dozen US areas. The authors' processing: By means of reference gene primer amplification, nucleated cell counts were estimated. Clones were sequenced by immunoSEQ multiplex PCR, and TCRdb holds only the in-frame ones, with some missing. The DNA was the basis for D and trimming; V, J and clone size are from that table. This table holds fewer than 350,000 clones, roughly 91% found once.

The chain is built from TRBV28 and TRBJ1-2, with D uncertain. The sequence was collected from a woman aged 35 to 49 with acute COVID-19. The sequenced material came from PBMCs or T cells enriched from blood (not recorded which). In DNA form, the CDR3 reads TGTGCCAGCAGTTTAGGAGCGAGGTCACGGGGCTATGGCTACACCTTC. Amino acid sequence: CASSLGARSRGYGYTF.